This passage covers 31 T cell receptor beta chains from one sample sequenced in a study of shared clonotypes between healthy human individuals. Sequencing used immunoSEQ multiplex PCR; TCRdb keeps in-frame clones, though not all of them. The sample contains millions of clones, just over 90% of which appear only once. Input material: naive CD4+ T cells sorted from blood. The subset denotes: CD45RA+ positively selected. All receptors come from a man between 18 and 35 years old in good health.

This chain links TRBV30 with TRBJ2-1; 8 positions match TRBD1. The germline V gene has CDR1 GTSNPN and CDR2 SVGIG (reference sequence). V dropped 2 bases and J dropped 6; count of bases not matched to a gene: 9. CDR3 length: 15 residues. CDR3 residues: CAWSPDRGLLNEQFF. CDR3 sequence (DNA): TGTGCCTGGAGTCCCGACAGGGGACTTCTCAATGAGCAGTTCTTC.

This rearrangement joins TRBV27 to TRBJ1-2; TRBD1 aligns across 8 bases. Germline V gene lookup returns CDR1 MNHEY and CDR2 SMNVEV (reference sequence). After removal of 8 bases from V and 3 bases from J, the junction contained 2 bases not matched to a gene. The CDR3 runs 12 residues. DNA of the CDR3: TGTGCCAGCGGACAGGGCCACTATGGCTACACCTTC. This translates into CASGQGHYGYTF.

There are a few counts of this clone. The CDR3 loop is CASSGLAGGTGELFF. CDR3 bases: TGTGCCAGCTCCGGACTAGCGGGAGGCACCGGGGAGCTGTTTTTT. J is TRBJ2-2 and V is TRBV18; 14 bases fit TRBD2. Germline assignment: CDR1 KGHSH and CDR2 LQKENI. CDR3 length equals 15 residues. J lost 4 bases, V lost 6 bases, and 1 base had no gene match. Complete variable domain (other parts from reference TRBV18 and TRBJ2-2): NAGVMQNPRHLVRRRGQEARLRCSPMKGHSHVYWYRQLPEEGLKFMVYLQKENIIDESGMPKERFSAEFPKEGPSILRIQQVVRGDSAAYFCASSGLAGGTGELFFGEGSRLTVL.

V usage is TRBV6-1 and J usage is TRBJ2-1; 11 positions agree with TRBD2. Germline V lookup: CDR1 MNHNS, CDR2 SASEGT. V was pared by 10 bases and J by 4 bases, with 6 bases of the junction left unmatched. The CDR3 has 14 residues. The CDR3 DNA reads TGTGCCACCACCACTAGCGGGGGTTACAATGAGCAGTTCTTC. This gives the protein CATTTSGGYNEQFF.

This clone appeared once. This sequence joins TRBV18 and TRBJ1-1, with D possibly being TRBD1 (6 bases). Germline CDR1 is KGHSH and CDR2 is LQKENI. The CDR3 is 15 residues long. V gave up 3 bases and J gave up 5 bases, with 16 bases separating them. CDR3: CASSPYGGLGTEAFF. The CDR3 nucleotides are TGTGCCAGCTCACCTTATGGGGGCCTCGGGACTGAAGCTTTCTTT.

Turning to this clone: The sample contains more than one DNA sequence encoding this CDR3. This chain links TRBV5-1 with TRBJ1-1, with 8 nucleotides matching TRBD1. V shed 4 bases and J 1 base; nucleotides not matched to a gene: 6. The CDR3 is 15 amino acids. CDR1 and CDR2 (germline): SGHRS, YFSETQ. Here the CDR3 DNA reads TGCGCCAGCAGCCCGACAGGGGCTCCGAACACTGAAGCTTTCTTT. It specifies CASSPTGAPNTEAFF.

The V and J genes are TRBV28 and TRBJ1-5, with 8 bases aligning to TRBD1. The germline gives CDR1 MDHEN, CDR2 SYDVKM. The CDR3 runs 15 residues. Trimming at V came to 5 bases and at J to 7 bases, leaving 10 bases not matched to a gene. The CDR3 DNA follows: TGTGCCAGCAGTGCTAGACAGGGGAACGGGCAGCCCCAGCATTTT. It is translated as CASSARQGNGQPQHF.

The chain couples TRBV28 to TRBJ1-1; D uncertain. The CDR3 runs to 13 residues. CDR1 MDHEN and CDR2 SYDVKM come from the germline V gene. V was cut by 4 bases and J by 11 bases, with 17 bases left in between. The CDR3 region has the DNA TGTGCCAGCAGTTACCCCGGAGGGATAGGGGCTTTCTTT. The encoded protein is CASSYPGGIGAFF. Full variable domain (rest looked up from reference TRBV28 and TRBJ1-1): DVKVTQSSRYLVKRTGEKVFLECVQDMDHENMFWYRQDPGLGLRLIYFSYDVKMKEKGDIPEGYSVSREKKERFSLILESASTNQTSMYLCASSYPGGIGAFFGQGTRLTVV.

V and J are TRBV29-1 and TRBJ2-7, with a possible D match to TRBD2 (6 bases). This CDR3 contains 13 residues. Trimming pared 6 bases from V and 1 base from J, leaving 13 bases between. Germline V gene data show CDR1 as SQVTM and CDR2 as ANQGSEA. CDR3 in amino acids: CSVGTRLSYEQYF. CDR3 DNA: TGCAGCGTAGGGACTCGCCTATCCTACGAGCAGTACTTC.

The chain has TRBV29-1 and TRBJ2-7, with D perhaps TRBD1 (5 bases). Germline V gene lookup returns CDR1 SQVTM and CDR2 ANQGSEA. CDR3 length: 12 residues. Deletions cut 4 bases from V and 4 bases from J, with 11 bases between. CDR3 residues: CSVAGDRYEQYF. In nucleotides, the CDR3 is TGCAGCGTTGCAGGCGACAGATACGAGCAGTACTTC.

V is TRBV29-1 and J is TRBJ2-3, with 7 positions matching TRBD2. Germline V CDR1 and CDR2: SQVTM, ANQGSEA. Trimming removed 3 bases from V and 2 bases from J; junction bases left unmatched: 8. The CDR3 spans 15 residues. CDR3 region: CSVDPAGVSTDTQYF. DNA for the CDR3: TGCAGCGTTGACCCTGCGGGGGTGTCCACAGATACGCAGTATTTT.

This chain uses TRBV29-1 with TRBJ2-5; weak D call: TRBD1 (6 bases). The CDR3 extends over 11 amino acids. CDR1 and CDR2 (germline): SQVTM, ANQGSEA. Trimming took off 6 bases at V and 3 bases at J, with 8 bases between the two ends. The CDR3, as DNA: TGCAGCGTCTACAGGGAAGAGACCCAGTACTTC. Translated: CSVYREETQYF.

This sequence joins TRBV18 and TRBJ2-3; D gene uncertain. The V and J ends lost 5 bases and 5 bases respectively, with 17 bases between them. The CDR3 totals 15 residues. Germline assignment: CDR1 KGHSH and CDR2 LQKENI. This CDR3 reads CASSTLLGLQDTQYF. In DNA, the CDR3 is TGTGCCAGCTCAACCCTTCTGGGGTTACAAGATACGCAGTATTTT.

The chain combines TRBV27 with TRBJ2-2, with D possibly being TRBD1 or TRBD2 (5 bases each). CDR1 and CDR2 from the germline V gene are MNHEY and SMNVEV (reference sequence). The CDR3 is made up of 14 amino acids. Deletions cut 7 bases from V and 7 bases from J, with 16 bases between. The CDR3 reads CASNHGTANGELFF. For the CDR3, the DNA is TGTGCCAGCAACCATGGGACGGCGAACGGGGAGCTGTTTTTT.

The rearrangement joins TRBV7-3 to TRBJ2-2, with 16 bases that match TRBD2. After removal of 4 bases from V and 4 bases from J, the junction contained 12 bases not matched to a gene. The CDR3 spans 20 residues. The germline gives CDR1 SGHTA, CDR2 FQGTGA. CDR3 sequence reads: CASSSTGTSGGAPGTGELFF. CDR3 DNA: TGTGCCAGCAGCTCTACCGGGACTAGCGGGGGGGCCCCGGGCACCGGGGAGCTGTTTTTT.

The chain uses TRBV10-2 and TRBJ1-5; 10 positions match TRBD1. Germline V CDR1 and CDR2: WSHSY, SAAADI. J gave up 1 base and V 5 bases, and 8 bases lay outside the gene matches. The CDR3 extends over 17 amino acids. The CDR3, as DNA: TGCGCCAGCAGTCAGACCGGGACAGGGGTGAGCAATCAGCCCCAGCATTTT. It codes for CASSQTGTGVSNQPQHF.

The chain is built from TRBV5-5 and TRBJ2-2, with D perhaps TRBD1 (5 bases). The V gene lost 0 bases and the J gene lost 5 bases, with 20 bases spanning the gap. Per germline, CDR1 SGHKS and CDR2 YYEKEE (reference sequence). The CDR3 covers 18 residues. The CDR3 spells CASSLGVDGALITGELFF. CDR3 DNA: TGTGCCAGCAGCTTGGGGGTCGATGGGGCTTTGATAACCGGGGAGCTGTTTTTT.

The chain combines TRBV11-1 with TRBJ2-3; D might be TRBD1 (5 bases). CDR1 and CDR2 (germline): SGHAT, FQDESV (reference sequence). The CDR3 has 14 residues. V gave up 3 bases and J gave up 3 bases, with 10 bases separating them. CDR3 loop: CASSFRVMTDTQYF. CDR3 DNA sequence: TGTGCCAGCAGCTTCAGGGTCATGACAGATACGCAGTATTTT. The variable domain in full, with the rest retrieved from reference TRBV11-1 and TRBJ2-3, is EAEVAQSPRYKITEKSQAVAFWCDPISGHATLYWYRQILGQGPELLVQFQDESVVDDSQLPKDRFSAERLKGVDSTLKIQPAELGDSAMYLCASSFRVMTDTQYFGPGTRLTVL.

The chain carries TRBV7-2 and TRBJ2-2, with 14 bases that match TRBD2. The CDR3 is made up of 17 amino acids. The germline gives CDR1 SGHTA, CDR2 FQGNSA. V lost 3 bases, J lost 5 bases, and 5 bases stayed unmatched. In DNA, the CDR3 is TGTGCCAGCAGCTTCGGGACTAGCGGGAGAGGAACCGGGGAGCTGTTTTTT. It specifies CASSFGTSGRGTGELFF.

This clone was observed a few times. The chain carries TRBV5-1 and TRBJ1-3; D unclear. CDR1 is SGHRS, CDR2 YFSETQ, per germline. V was clipped by 1 base and J by 3 bases, with 11 bases between them. This CDR3 has 15 residues. The CDR3 region has the DNA TGCGCCAGCAGCTTGAACGGGGTTTTTGGAAACACCATATATTTT. It codes for CASSLNGVFGNTIYF.

The sample holds one count of this clone. The chain combines TRBV7-6 with TRBJ2-3; no firm D call. Trimming took off 5 bases at V and 6 bases at J, with 15 bases between the two ends. CDR1 is SGHVS and CDR2 is FNYEAQ in the germline V gene. CDR3 length: 14 residues. In DNA, the CDR3 is TGTGCCAGCAGCCAAGCTCCCCTGGGGGATACGCAGTATTTT. This gives the protein CASSQAPLGDTQYF.

The chain employs TRBV9 and TRBJ2-1; D unresolved. CDR1 SGDLS and CDR2 YYNGEE come from the germline V gene. V lost 3 bases, J lost 2 bases, and 6 bases lay in between. The CDR3 runs 13 residues. CDR3 sequence reads: CASSALPYNEQFF. In DNA, the CDR3 is TGTGCCAGCAGCGCCTTACCCTACAATGAGCAGTTCTTC.

The rearrangement joins TRBV27 to TRBJ2-7, with 10 bases matching TRBD2. The CDR3 is 16 residues long. V trimming: 5 bases; J trimming: 0 bases; junction bases outside the gene matches: 7. Germline assignment: CDR1 MNHEY and CDR2 SMNVEV (reference sequence). Here the CDR3 reads CASSPAGTSVSYEQYF. The CDR3 coding sequence is TGTGCCAGCAGTCCAGCCGGGACTAGCGTCTCCTACGAGCAGTACTTC.

This rearrangement joins TRBV7-2 to TRBJ1-3; maybe TRBD1 (5 bases). Germline CDR1 is SGHTA and CDR2 is FQGNSA. V was cut by 5 bases and J by 4 bases, with 15 bases left in between. The CDR3 covers 15 residues. This CDR3 reads CASSHLGTPGNTIYF. The CDR3 region has the DNA TGTGCCAGCAGCCACCTTGGGACCCCCGGAAACACCATATATTTT. Supplemented by reference TRBV7-2 and TRBJ1-3, the full variable domain reads GAGVSQSPSNKVTEKGKDVELRCDPISGHTALYWYRQSLGQGLEFLIYFQGNSAPDKSGLPSDRFSAERTGGSVSTLTIQRTQQEDSAVYLCASSHLGTPGNTIYFGEGSWLTVV.

The chain recombines TRBV11-2 with TRBJ1-3, with D tentatively TRBD1 (5 bases). Deletions cut 5 bases from V and 0 bases from J, with 20 bases between. Germline lookup yields CDR1 SGHAT and CDR2 FQNNGV. The CDR3 totals 18 residues. CDR3 nucleotide sequence: TGTGCCAGCAGCCCGGTGGTCATGGGACTATTCTCTGGAAACACCATATATTTT. Translation gives CASSPVVMGLFSGNTIYF.

This chain uses TRBV5-6 with TRBJ2-3; 7 nucleotides match TRBD2. CDR1 is SGHDT, CDR2 YYEEEE, per germline. After removal of 1 base from V and 2 bases from J, the junction contained 10 bases not matched to a gene. The CDR3 loop spans 17 amino acids. The CDR3 DNA sequence: TGTGCCAGCAGCTTGTACGCCAGCGGGAACCCCACAGATACGCAGTATTTT. Amino acids: CASSLYASGNPTDTQYF.

On this clone: The identical CDR3 is also encoded by other nucleotide sequences in the sample. The CDR3 DNA reads as TGCGCCAGCAGCTTGGAGGGACAGGGATACACCGGGGAGCTGTTTTTT. Its translation is CASSLEGQGYTGELFF. This chain uses TRBV5-1 with TRBJ2-2; 9 bases agree with TRBD1. CDR1 and CDR2 from the germline V gene are SGHRS and YFSETQ. The CDR3 has 16 residues. The J segment lost 3 bases and the V segment lost 0 bases, leaving 3 bases of the junction unmatched.

The chain recombines TRBV7-9 with TRBJ2-1, with 12 bases aligning to TRBD2. Trimming cost V 2 bases and J 8 bases; bases outside gene matches: 4. This CDR3 spans 15 amino acids. Germline V gene lookup returns CDR1 SEHNR and CDR2 FQNEAQ (reference sequence). CDR3 coding DNA: TGTGCCAGCAGCTTACGACTAGCGGGAGTGGATGAGCAGTTCTTC. Its translation is CASSLRLAGVDEQFF. Complete variable domain (other parts from reference TRBV7-9 and TRBJ2-1): DTGVSQNPRHKITKRGQNVTFRCDPISEHNRLYWYRQTLGQGPEFLTYFQNEAQLEKSRLLSDRFSAERPKGSFSTLEIQRTEQGDSAMYLCASSLRLAGVDEQFFGPGTRLTVL.

With regard to this clone: Other DNA variants within this sample encode the same CDR3. This rearrangement joins TRBV20-1 to TRBJ2-5; D remains unclear. V was clipped by 2 bases and J by 4 bases, with 5 bases between them. This CDR3 has 11 residues. Germline CDR1 is DFQATT and CDR2 is SNEGSKA (reference sequence). CDR3 nucleotide sequence: TGCAGTGCTAGACCTATAGAGACCCAGTACTTC. Protein sequence: CSARPIETQYF.

The V and J genes are TRBV5-1 and TRBJ2-7; 11 bases fit TRBD2. Germline V gene data show CDR1 as SGHRS and CDR2 as YFSETQ. This CDR3 region has 15 residues. The V segment lost 4 bases and the J segment 7 bases; nucleotides outside the gene matches: 10. The DNA for the CDR3 is TGCGCCAGCAGCCACGGACTAGCGGGCGCTGGGGAGCAGTACTTC. Protein: CASSHGLAGAGEQYF. The whole variable domain, remainder taken from reference TRBV5-1 and TRBJ2-7, is KAGVTQTPRYLIKTRGQQVTLSCSPISGHRSVSWYQQTPGQGLQFLFEYFSETQRNKGNFPGRFSGRQFSNSRSEMNVSTLELGDSALYLCASSHGLAGAGEQYFGPGTRLTVT.

A remark on this clone: Other DNA sequences in this specimen translate into the identical CDR3. The chain employs TRBV19 and TRBJ2-5, with TRBD2 as a possible D gene (6 bases). Trimming left V 3 bases short and J 2 bases short, with 7 bases between. Germline V lookup: CDR1 LNHDA, CDR2 SQIVND (reference sequence). CDR3 length: 13 residues. The CDR3 protein is CASSMGLQETQYF. The CDR3 nucleotides are TGTGCCAGTAGTATGGGACTTCAAGAGACCCAGTACTTC.